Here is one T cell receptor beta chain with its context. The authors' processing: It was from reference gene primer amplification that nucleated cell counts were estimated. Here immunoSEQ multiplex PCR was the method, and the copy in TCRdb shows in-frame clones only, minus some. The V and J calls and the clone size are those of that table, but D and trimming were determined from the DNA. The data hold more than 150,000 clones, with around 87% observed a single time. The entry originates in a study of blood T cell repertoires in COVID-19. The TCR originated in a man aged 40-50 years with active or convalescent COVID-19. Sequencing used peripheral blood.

The CDR3 is CASSSGLAGKEQFF. For the CDR3, the DNA is TGTGCCAGCAGCTCGGGACTAGCGGGGAAGGAGCAGTTCTTC. The V gene is TRBV5-4, the J gene TRBJ2-1, with 13 bases matching TRBD2. CDR1 and CDR2 (germline): SGHNT, YYREEE (reference sequence). The CDR3 extends over 14 amino acids. J gave up 10 bases and V 3 bases, and 4 bases lay outside the gene matches.